Below, 21 T cell receptor beta chains from the same sample are listed, as sequenced in a study of OX40 agonist ivuxolimab in advanced cancers. Generated by immunoSEQ multiplex PCR, the TCRdb table keeps only in-frame clones and is missing some. The profile shows 90,000 to 120,000 clones, around nine tenths of them singletons. The material sequenced was CD4+ or CD8+ T cells sorted from blood, taken in a trial of the OX40 agonist ivuxolimab. These receptors were collected from an adult with an advanced solid tumor such as melanoma, head and neck, liver or kidney cancer.

This chain uses TRBV27 with TRBJ2-1; 7 nucleotides agree with TRBD2. Trimming at V came to 6 bases and at J to 1 base, leaving 3 bases not matched to a gene. There are 14 residues in the CDR3. Germline CDR1 and CDR2: MNHEY and SMNVEV (reference sequence). This CDR3 is CASRVSGSYNEQFF. The CDR3 DNA follows: TGTGCCAGCAGGGTTAGCGGGTCCTACAATGAGCAGTTCTTC.

V and J are TRBV19 and TRBJ2-7, with 9 bases lining up with TRBD2. CDR1 and CDR2 from the germline V gene are LNHDA and SQIVND (reference sequence). V gave up 2 bases and J gave up 2 bases; unmatched junction bases: 7. This CDR3 comprises 16 residues. The DNA for the CDR3 is TGTGCCAGTAGTATAAAGGCGGGAGGGGTCCCCTACGAGCAGTACTTC. Its translation is CASSIKAGGVPYEQYF.

This chain links TRBV14 with TRBJ2-7; D gene ambiguous. Germline values: CDR1 SGHDN, CDR2 FVKESK. This CDR3 is 12 amino acids long. The V gene lost 4 bases and the J gene lost 7 bases, with 11 bases spanning the gap. The CDR3 loop is CASSPGPQEQYF. The DNA for the CDR3 is TGTGCCAGCAGCCCCGGGCCTCAGGAGCAGTACTTC.

V is TRBV18 and J is TRBJ1-1, with 11 positions matching TRBD1. CDR3 length: 14 amino acids. The germline V gene has CDR1 KGHSH and CDR2 LQKENI. V lost 4 bases to trimming and J lost 4 bases; unmatched junction nucleotides: 2. This CDR3 is CASSQGQGGTEAFF. In DNA form, the CDR3 reads TGTGCCAGCTCACAGGGACAGGGGGGCACTGAAGCTTTCTTT.

The rearrangement links TRBV6-1 to TRBJ2-3; 10 positions match TRBD1. The CDR3 extends over 17 amino acids. The ends lost 2 bases at V and 4 bases at J; junction bases unmatched: 9. The germline gives CDR1 MNHNS, CDR2 SASEGT. For the CDR3, the DNA is TGTGCCAGCAGTGAAATGGGACAGGGGAGGTCAGCAGATACGCAGTATTTT. Residues: CASSEMGQGRSADTQYF.

This clone was observed once. The V call is TRBV5-4, the J call TRBJ1-2, with D hard to call. This CDR3 spans 12 amino acids. The V gene lost 3 bases and the J gene lost 7 bases, with 10 bases spanning the gap. CDR1 and CDR2 (germline): SGHNT, YYREEE (reference sequence). The CDR3: CASSSTLTGYTF. The CDR3 coding sequence is TGTGCCAGCAGCTCGACTCTGACTGGCTACACCTTC.

J is TRBJ1-6 and V is TRBV6-5; D may be TRBD1 (6 bases). This CDR3 has 13 residues. Germline CDR1 MNHEY, CDR2 SVGAGI. The V and J ends lost 8 bases and 7 bases respectively, with 12 bases between them. CDR3 nucleotides: TGTGCCAGCCGACGGGACACCAATTCACCCCTCCACTTT. Protein product: CASRRDTNSPLHF.

This clone came up a few times. J is TRBJ2-5 and V is TRBV2; D gene ambiguous. V lost 2 bases and J 1 base, leaving 8 bases between the germline ends. CDR3 length: 14 residues. Germline lookup yields CDR1 SNHLY and CDR2 FYNNEI. CDR3 coding DNA: TGTGCCAGCAGTGAAAGACAAGTCCAAGAGACCCAGTACTTC. Its protein is CASSERQVQETQYF.

V usage is TRBV25-1 and J usage is TRBJ2-3, with 8 bases aligning to TRBD2. This CDR3 has 15 residues. Germline V gives CDR1 MGHDK, CDR2 SYGVNS. Unmatched junction bases numbered 1, after V lost 2 bases and J lost 0 bases. CDR3 sequence reads: CASSERGGSTDTQYF. Written as DNA, the CDR3 is TGTGCCAGCAGTGAACGCGGGGGGAGCACAGATACGCAGTATTTT. The full variable domain, in which reference TRBV25-1 and TRBJ2-3 provide the parts outside the CDR3, is EADIYQTPRYLVIGTGKKITLECSQTMGHDKMYWYQQDPGMELHLIHYSYGVNSTEKGDLSSESTVSRIRTEHFPLTLESARPSHTSQYLCASSERGGSTDTQYFGPGTRLTVL.

The chain employs TRBV5-8 and TRBJ1-1; D is undetermined. The CDR3 loop spans 12 amino acids. V lost 2 bases and J 2 bases, leaving 4 bases between the germline ends. The V gene's germline CDR1 is SGHTS and CDR2 YDEGEE. The CDR3 nucleotides are TGTGCCAGCAGCTTACTTAACACTGAAGCTTTCTTT. Protein: CASSLLNTEAFF. The full variable domain, with the rest looked up from reference TRBV5-8 and TRBJ1-1, is EAGVTQSPTHLIKTRGQQATLRCSPISGHTSVYWYQQALGLGLQFLLWYDEGEERNRGNFPPRFSGRQFPNYSSELNVNALELEDSALYLCASSLLNTEAFFGQGTRLTVV.

The V and J genes are TRBV7-2 and TRBJ2-7; tentatively, D is TRBD1 (7 bases). Trimming pared 5 bases from V and 0 bases from J, leaving 14 bases between. CDR3 length: 15 amino acids. Germline V gene data show CDR1 as SGHTA and CDR2 as FQGNSA. CDR3 nucleotides: TGTGCCAGCAGCCGACAGGGAGGAAGCTCCTACGAGCAGTACTTC. It specifies CASSRQGGSSYEQYF.

As regards this clone: Given the absence of the conserved phenylalanine or tryptophan at the CDR3 end, a read error is likely. The limits of the CDR3 on the DNA are not certain, so only TCRdb's listed CDR3 is given. The V and J genes are TRBV5-1 and TRBJ2-4; the table's D call, TRBD2, has no DNA check behind it. The CDR3 adds up to 11 amino acids, both ends counted. CDR1 is SGHRS, CDR2 YFSETQ, per germline. This CDR3 reads CASSLLPREAL.

V usage is TRBV28 and J usage is TRBJ2-1; 7 bases are shared with TRBD2. CDR3 length: 15 amino acids. Trimming removed 1 base from V and 9 bases from J; junction bases left unmatched: 9. Germline V gives CDR1 MDHEN, CDR2 SYDVKM. Here the CDR3 reads CASSLSRRWGGEQFF. The CDR3 region has the DNA TGTGCCAGCAGTTTATCTCGCCGGTGGGGGGGTGAGCAGTTCTTC.

This rearrangement joins TRBV30 to TRBJ2-2; D gene ambiguous. The V end lost 4 bases, the J end lost 1 base, and 4 bases lay between the germline ends. From germline, CDR1 is GTSNPN and CDR2 SVGIG (reference sequence). The length of the CDR3 is 12 residues. CDR3 loop: CAWTGNTGELFF. The CDR3 DNA reads TGTGCCTGGACAGGGAACACCGGGGAGCTGTTTTTT.

This clone was recorded only once. The chain links TRBV9 to TRBJ2-2; a weak D match, TRBD2 (6 bases). CDR3 size: 14 residues. V was cut by 5 bases and J by 3 bases, with 11 bases left in between. From germline, CDR1 is SGDLS and CDR2 YYNGEE. The CDR3 bases are TGTGCCAGCAGAACTGGGACTTACACCGGGGAGCTGTTTTTT. Its translation: CASRTGTYTGELFF.

This clone was detected once. The rearrangement links TRBV9 to TRBJ2-2; 8 bases line up with TRBD1. This CDR3 is 13 amino acids long. The germline V gene encodes CDR1 SGDLS and CDR2 YYNGEE. V shed 5 bases, J shed 8 bases, and the junction held 5 bases outside the gene matches. The CDR3 DNA follows: TGTGCCAGCAGGCCTCAGGGGGCGGGGGAGCTGTTTTTT. Translating gives CASRPQGAGELFF.

This clone was detected a few times. This sequence joins TRBV5-6 and TRBJ2-7, with D perhaps TRBD2 (6 bases). The V end was cut by 0 bases, the J end by 2 bases, with 12 bases between. Looked up from germline, CDR1 is SGHDT and CDR2 is YYEEEE. CDR3 length equals 15 residues. CDR3 bases: TGTGCCAGCAGCTTGGGACTAGGGAAACCCTACGAGCAGTACTTC. Its translation: CASSLGLGKPYEQYF. Supplemented by reference TRBV5-6 and TRBJ2-7, the full variable domain reads DAGVTQSPTHLIKTRGQQVTLRCSPKSGHDTVSWYQQALGQGPQFIFQYYEEEERQRGNFPDRFSGHQFPNYSSELNVNALLLGDSALYLCASSLGLGKPYEQYFGPGTRLTVT.

This clone was picked up one time. The V and J genes are TRBV15 and TRBJ2-7; D is perhaps TRBD2 (7 bases). Trimming left V 0 bases short and J 4 bases short, with 16 bases between. This CDR3 is 16 amino acids long. CDR1 LNHNV and CDR2 YYDKDF come from the germline V gene (reference sequence). This chain's CDR3 is CATSREAAGAAYEQYF. DNA of the CDR3: TGTGCCACCAGCAGAGAAGCCGCGGGGGCAGCATACGAGCAGTACTTC.

In nucleotides, the CDR3 is TGTGCCAGCAGCACAAGAGGGTTGGGTGGTGAGCAGTTCTTC. It encodes CASSTRGLGGEQFF. The chain carries TRBV7-8 and TRBJ2-1, with D possibly matching TRBD2 (5 bases). V gave up 5 bases and J gave up 9 bases, with 17 bases separating them. The CDR3 sequence is 14 residues long. Germline assignment: CDR1 SGHVS and CDR2 FQNEAQ. The entire variable domain, with the rest obtained from reference TRBV7-8 and TRBJ2-1, is as follows: GAGVSQSPRYKVAKRGQDVALRCDPISGHVSLFWYQQALGQGPEFLTYFQNEAQLDKSGLPSDRFFAERPEGSVSTLKIQRTQQEDSAVYLCASSTRGLGGEQFFGPGTRLTVL.

The rearrangement uses TRBV29-1 and TRBJ2-1; D is perhaps TRBD2 (6 bases). The germline V gene has CDR1 SQVTM and CDR2 ANQGSEA. The V gene lost 2 bases and the J gene lost 8 bases, with 13 bases spanning the gap. The CDR3 contains 13 residues. Here the CDR3 DNA reads TGCAGCGTTGAATCGGGAGTTGCGGATGAGCAGTTCTTC. It is translated as CSVESGVADEQFF.

The rearrangement links TRBV19 to TRBJ2-6; D is undetermined. Germline-derived CDR1 and CDR2 are LNHDA and SQIVND (reference sequence). Trimming took off 3 bases at V and 0 bases at J, with 3 bases between the two ends. CDR3 size: 14 residues. CDR3 loop: CASSMASGANVLTF. The DNA of the CDR3 is TGTGCCAGTAGTATGGCCTCTGGGGCCAACGTCCTGACTTTC.